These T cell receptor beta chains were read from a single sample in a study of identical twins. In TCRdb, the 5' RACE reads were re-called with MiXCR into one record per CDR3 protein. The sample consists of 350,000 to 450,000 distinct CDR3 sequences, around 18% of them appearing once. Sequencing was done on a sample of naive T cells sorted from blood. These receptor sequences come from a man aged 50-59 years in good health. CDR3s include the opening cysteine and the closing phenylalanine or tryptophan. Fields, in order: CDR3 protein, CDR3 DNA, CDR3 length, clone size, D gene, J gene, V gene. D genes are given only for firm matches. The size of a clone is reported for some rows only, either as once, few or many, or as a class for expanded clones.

CDR3: CASTGQGFNEQFF
DNA: TGCGCCAGCACCGGACAGGGCTTCAATGAGCAGTTCTTC
length: 13
size: NA
D: TRBD1
J: TRBJ2-1
V: TRBV5-1

CDR3: CASKSLAGPQYF
DNA: TGTGCCAGCAAAAGTCTAGCGGGCCCTCAGTACTTC
length: 12
size: NA
D: TRBD2
J: TRBJ2-4
V: TRBV12-3/TRBV12-4

CDR3: CASSLQGQGTYEQYF
DNA: TGCGCCAGCAGCCTCCAGGGACAGGGCACCTACGAGCAGTACTTC
length: 15
size: few
D: TRBD1
J: TRBJ2-7
V: TRBV4-3

CDR3: CASSQEHGQGYEQYF
DNA: TGTGCCAGCAGCCAAGAGCACGGACAGGGGTACGAGCAGTACTTC
length: 15
size: many
D: TRBD1
J: TRBJ2-7
V: TRBV4-2

CDR3: CSARDGQRNYEQYF
DNA: TGCAGTGCTAGAGATGGGCAGAGAAACTACGAGCAGTACTTC
length: 14
size: few
D: NA
J: TRBJ2-7
V: TRBV20-1

CDR3: CASTLGGAGTEAFF
DNA: TGTGCCAGCACCTTGGGGGGCGCCGGCACTGAAGCTTTCTTT
length: 14
size: NA
D: NA
J: TRBJ1-1
V: TRBV12-3/TRBV12-4

CDR3: CASSYSGRANYEQYF
DNA: TGTGCCAGCAGTTACAGCGGCAGGGCAAACTACGAGCAGTACTTC
length: 15
size: NA
D: NA
J: TRBJ2-7
V: TRBV6-2/TRBV6-3

CDR3: CASRLAGGNEQFF
DNA: TGTGCCAGCAGACTAGCGGGGGGCAATGAGCAGTTCTTC
length: 13
size: many
D: TRBD2
J: TRBJ2-1
V: TRBV7-2

CDR3: CASSSDALYSYEQYF
DNA: TGTGCCAGCAGTTCGGACGCCCTTTACTCCTACGAGCAGTACTTC
length: 15
size: NA
D: NA
J: TRBJ2-7
V: TRBV6-5

CDR3: CSARPSGRAGYEQYF
DNA: TGCAGTGCTAGACCGAGCGGGAGGGCCGGATACGAGCAGTACTTC
length: 15
size: many
D: TRBD2
J: TRBJ2-7
V: TRBV20-1

CDR3: CASSNSGGRRYEQYF
DNA: TGTGCCAGCAGTAATTCAGGGGGAAGGCGCTACGAGCAGTACTTC
length: 15
size: NA
D: TRBD1
J: TRBJ2-7
V: TRBV12-3/TRBV12-4

CDR3: CASSQVLAGGSSYEQYF
DNA: TGCGCCAGCAGCCAAGTCCTAGCGGGGGGAAGCTCCTACGAGCAGTACTTC
length: 17
size: few
D: TRBD2
J: TRBJ2-7
V: TRBV4-1

CDR3: CSTGLAGLSYNEQFF
DNA: TGCAGCACGGGACTAGCGGGACTCTCCTACAATGAGCAGTTCTTC
length: 15
size: NA
D: TRBD2
J: TRBJ2-1
V: TRBV29-1